The 32 T cell receptor beta chains reported below all come from one sample, sequenced in a study of T cell responses to AZD1222 COVID-19 vaccine. Libraries were prepared by immunoSEQ multiplex PCR; TCRdb keeps only in-frame clonotypes and omits some of them. The sample has some 190,000 clones; approximately 91% are singletons. Source: peripheral blood, taken 28 days after the second AZD1222 dose. These receptors all stem from an adult who received the AZD1222 COVID-19 vaccine.

The chain employs TRBV15 and TRBJ2-5; 7 bases map to TRBD1. V dropped 0 bases and J dropped 5; count of bases not matched to a gene: 12. The CDR3 has 17 residues. The V gene's germline CDR1 is LNHNV and CDR2 YYDKDF (reference sequence). For the CDR3, the DNA is TGTGCCACCAGCAGAGATCAAAAGGGGGCGAGAGGGGAGACCCAGTACTTC. Translating it yields CATSRDQKGARGETQYF.

This rearrangement joins TRBV29-1 to TRBJ1-1; D is uncertain. CDR1 and CDR2 (germline): SQVTM, ANQGSEA. The CDR3 extends over 12 amino acids. Trimming took 6 bases from V and 4 from J, leaving 12 bases between them. The CDR3 loop reads CSVSPAGTEAFF. CDR3 coding DNA: TGCAGCGTCTCCCCGGCCGGCACTGAAGCTTTCTTT.

This chain links TRBV2 with TRBJ2-3; TRBD1 matches at 9 bases. Germline-derived CDR1 and CDR2 are SNHLY and FYNNEI. The V segment lost 4 bases and the J segment 4 bases; nucleotides outside the gene matches: 6. CDR3 length equals 15 residues. In nucleotides, the CDR3 is TGTGCCAGCAGTGCAGGGACAGGGAAGTCAGATACGCAGTATTTT. This translates into CASSAGTGKSDTQYF.

The chain carries TRBV5-1 and TRBJ1-1; tentatively, D is TRBD1 (5 bases). The CDR3 has 12 residues. CDR1 SGHRS and CDR2 YFSETQ come from the germline V gene. V lost 4 bases to trimming and J lost 8 bases, with 12 bases between them. The CDR3 coding sequence is TGCGCCAGCAGCCTGACGGCAGGGGAAGCTTTCTTT. This encodes CASSLTAGEAFF.

This chain links TRBV3-1 (or the pseudogene TRBV3-2) with TRBJ2-7, with 12 bases that match TRBD2. The V gene's germline CDR1 is LGHDT and CDR2 YNNKEL (reference sequence). This CDR3 spans 15 amino acids. V was clipped by 4 bases and J by 4 bases; unmatched bases: 5. The CDR3 here is CASSLRLAGVYEQYF. Here the CDR3 DNA reads TGTGCCAGCAGCCTTAGACTAGCGGGAGTGTACGAGCAGTACTTC.

Here the CDR3 reads CASSSNDNSPLHF. CDR3 coding DNA: TGCGCCAGCAGCTCCAACGACAATTCACCCCTCCACTTT. J is TRBJ1-6 and V is TRBV5-1, with unresolved D. The CDR3 is 13 amino acids. The V gene's germline CDR1 is SGHRS and CDR2 YFSETQ. The V end was cut by 3 bases, the J end by 7 bases, with 8 bases between.

This clone was picked up many times. This rearrangement joins TRBV27 to TRBJ2-5; D not certain. The CDR3 spans 12 residues. Deletions cut 2 bases from V and 3 bases from J, with 4 bases between. Per germline, CDR1 MNHEY and CDR2 SMNVEV (reference sequence). In DNA form, the CDR3 reads TGTGCCAGCAGTTTAGGGGAAGAGACCCAGTACTTC. Its protein is CASSLGEETQYF.

This chain uses TRBV7-3 with TRBJ1-6, with 10 bases matching TRBD1. V lost 3 bases, J lost 7 bases, and 3 bases stayed unmatched. The CDR3 is 15 residues long. Looked up from germline, CDR1 is SGHTA and CDR2 is FQGTGA. The CDR3 coding sequence is TGTGCCAGCAGCTTGCGGACAGGGGGAAATTCACCCCTCCACTTT. This sequence encodes CASSLRTGGNSPLHF. Full variable domain (missing parts from reference TRBV7-3 and TRBJ1-6): GAGVSQTPSNKVTEKGKYVELRCDPISGHTALYWYRQSLGQGPEFLIYFQGTGAADDSGLPNDRFFAVRPEGSVSTLKIQRTERGDSAVYLCASSLRTGGNSPLHFGNGTRLTVT.

V is TRBV6-5 and J is TRBJ1-6; the D is unclear. The germline V gene has CDR1 MNHEY and CDR2 SVGAGI. The CDR3 has 16 residues. V lost 0 bases, J lost 1 base, and 7 bases lay in between. The CDR3 DNA is TGTGCCAGCAGTTACTCGACAAGGTCCTATAATTCACCCCTCCACTTT. It specifies CASSYSTRSYNSPLHF.

The V gene is TRBV7-9, the J gene TRBJ2-3; 9 bases are a match to TRBD2. The CDR3 spans 15 residues. J gave up 0 bases and V 8 bases, and 6 bases lay outside the gene matches. Germline CDR1 reads SEHNR; CDR2 reads FQNEAQ (reference sequence). In DNA, the CDR3 is TGTGCCAGCCGGCTAGCGGGGCCTAGCACAGATACGCAGTATTTT. It yields the protein CASRLAGPSTDTQYF.

The J gene is TRBJ2-7, the V gene TRBV21-1; the DNA was not compared with TRBD2, the D call given in the table. TRBV21-1 is noted as a pseudogene. The CDR3 has 18 residues. The CDR3 spells CASSLPHRTSGRIYEQYF. As DNA, the CDR3 is TGTGCCAGCAGCCTCCCTCACCGGACTAGCGGGAGGATTTACGAGCAGTACTTC.

V usage is TRBV6-5 and J usage is TRBJ2-7; 7 positions match TRBD1. CDR1 and CDR2 (germline): MNHEY, SVGAGI. The trim removed 7 bases at V and 5 bases at J, leaving 14 bases unmatched. There are 15 residues in the CDR3. The CDR3: CASIPRRGRVDEQYF. CDR3 nucleotides: TGTGCCAGCATTCCTCGAAGGGGGCGCGTGGACGAGCAGTACTTC.

The chain combines TRBV11-2 with TRBJ2-1; no definite D call. Germline V gene data show CDR1 as SGHAT and CDR2 as FQNNGV. The CDR3 consists of 13 residues. The V and J ends lost 1 base and 9 bases respectively, with 10 bases between them. CDR3 bases: TGTGCCAGCAGCTTAGTGATGCCGGGTGAGCAGTTCTTC. Amino acids: CASSLVMPGEQFF. Combining the CDR3 with reference TRBV11-2 and TRBJ2-1 gives the whole variable domain EAGVAQSPRYKIIEKRQSVAFWCNPISGHATLYWYQQILGQGPKLLIQFQNNGVVDDSQLPKDRFSAERLKGVDSTLKIQPAKLEDSAVYLCASSLVMPGEQFFGPGTRLTVL.

J is TRBJ2-1 and V is TRBV2, with 7 bases matching TRBD2. CDR3 length: 13 amino acids. CDR1 and CDR2 (germline): SNHLY, FYNNEI. Unmatched junction bases numbered 7, after V lost 6 bases and J lost 8 bases. The CDR3 DNA is TGTGCCAGCAGCCTTGGGGAGGGCTATGAGCAGTTCTTC. The encoded protein is CASSLGEGYEQFF.

The J gene is TRBJ2-2, the V gene TRBV7-2, with TRBD2 matching over 12 bases. Germline V gene lookup returns CDR1 SGHTA and CDR2 FQGNSA. The CDR3 extends over 16 amino acids. V lost 5 bases, J lost 3 bases, and 4 bases stayed unmatched. The CDR3 nucleotides read TGTGCCAGCAGCGTTACTAGCGGGGGGTACACCGGGGAGCTGTTTTTT. This sequence encodes CASSVTSGGYTGELFF. Filled out from reference TRBV7-2 and TRBJ2-2, the complete variable domain reads GAGVSQSPSNKVTEKGKDVELRCDPISGHTALYWYRQSLGQGLEFLIYFQGNSAPDKSGLPSDRFSAERTGGSVSTLTIQRTQQEDSAVYLCASSVTSGGYTGELFFGEGSRLTVL.

This clone was detected only a few times. V usage is TRBV9 and J usage is TRBJ2-6; D gene uncertain. V dropped 3 bases and J dropped 4 bases, with 14 bases sitting between them. Germline V gene sequence: CDR1 SGDLS, CDR2 YYNGEE. The CDR3 consists of 16 residues. CDR3 nucleotide sequence: TGTGCCAGCAGCGACCCCTTAATGGTAGGGGCCAACGTCCTGACTTTC. Amino acids: CASSDPLMVGANVLTF. The variable domain in full, with the rest retrieved from reference TRBV9 and TRBJ2-6, is DSGVTQTPKHLITATGQRVTLRCSPRSGDLSVYWYQQSLDQGLQFLIQYYNGEERAKGNILERFSAQQFPDLHSELNLSSLELGDSALYFCASSDPLMVGANVLTFGAGSRLTVL.

The gene calls are TRBV12-3 or TRBV12-4 and TRBJ2-3; D ambiguous. With 7 bases removed from V and 2 bases from J, the gap between germline ends came to 10 bases. The CDR3 consists of 13 residues. CDR3 sequence reads: CASTGRSTDTQYF. In DNA form, the CDR3 reads TGTGCCAGCACGGGCAGATCCACAGATACGCAGTATTTT.

This clone appeared once. The rearrangement links TRBV9 to TRBJ2-1; TRBD2 matches at 10 bases. This CDR3 comprises 18 residues. V shed 0 bases and J 0 bases; nucleotides not matched to a gene: 6. The V gene's germline CDR1 is SGDLS and CDR2 YYNGEE. Written as DNA, the CDR3 is TGTGCCAGCAGCGTAGAACTAGCGGGACGTAGCTCCTACAATGAGCAGTTCTTC. Protein: CASSVELAGRSSYNEQFF.

The rearrangement joins TRBV7-2 to TRBJ1-6; tentative D call: TRBD1 (6 bases). Trimming left V 1 base short and J 8 bases short, with 18 bases between. The CDR3 runs 17 residues. Germline V CDR1 and CDR2: SGHTA, FQGNSA. CDR3: CASSLDYRASFDSPLHF. Here the CDR3 DNA reads TGTGCCAGCAGCTTAGATTACAGGGCCTCTTTTGATTCACCCCTCCACTTT.

This clone was counted between two and nine times. The CDR3 nucleotides are TGTGCCAGCCCTTCCGGGCGCTATGGCTACACCTTC. It encodes CASPSGRYGYTF. The rearrangement joins TRBV6-5 to TRBJ1-2; D not resolved. Trimming pared 8 bases from V and 4 bases from J, leaving 11 bases between. The germline V gene has CDR1 MNHEY and CDR2 SVGAGI. CDR3 length: 12 residues.

This clone occurred once. This chain joins TRBV9 and TRBJ2-1; TRBD1 is a possible D gene (6 bases). The germline V gene encodes CDR1 SGDLS and CDR2 YYNGEE. The CDR3 runs 16 residues. V was cut by 5 bases and J by 0 bases, with 15 bases left in between. The CDR3 DNA follows: TGTGCCAGCAGTTACAGGGTAGGCGGCTCCTACAATGAGCAGTTCTTC. This codes for CASSYRVGGSYNEQFF. Variable domain in full (rest from reference TRBV9 and TRBJ2-1): DSGVTQTPKHLITATGQRVTLRCSPRSGDLSVYWYQQSLDQGLQFLIQYYNGEERAKGNILERFSAQQFPDLHSELNLSSLELGDSALYFCASSYRVGGSYNEQFFGPGTRLTVL.

This chain uses TRBV29-1 with TRBJ2-2, with TRBD2 matching 14 bases. Germline V CDR1 and CDR2: SQVTM, ANQGSEA. There are 14 residues in the CDR3. Unmatched junction bases numbered 5, after V lost 7 bases and J lost 7 bases. The CDR3 sequence is CSAGLAGDSGELFF. In DNA form, the CDR3 reads TGCAGCGCGGGACTAGCGGGAGATAGCGGGGAGCTGTTTTTT.

V is TRBV27 and J is TRBJ2-3; D is unresolved. CDR3 length: 14 residues. Germline lookup yields CDR1 MNHEY and CDR2 SMNVEV (reference sequence). V was cut by 0 bases and J by 7 bases, with 11 bases left in between. The CDR3 region is CASSLSALRHTQYF. Here the CDR3 DNA reads TGTGCCAGCAGTTTATCCGCTCTGAGGCATACGCAGTATTTT.

This clone turned up a few times. The chain links TRBV19 to TRBJ1-2; 7 bases align to TRBD1. V was pared by 7 bases and J by 3 bases, with 5 bases of the junction left unmatched. The CDR3 sequence is 13 residues long. The germline V gene has CDR1 LNHDA and CDR2 SQIVND (reference sequence). The CDR3 protein is CASNYGTDYGYTF. DNA of the CDR3: TGTGCCAGTAACTACGGGACAGACTATGGCTACACCTTC.

V usage is TRBV18 and J usage is TRBJ1-6; 7 nucleotides match TRBD1. The CDR3 covers 15 residues. Germline V gene lookup returns CDR1 KGHSH and CDR2 LQKENI. The V and J ends lost 3 bases and 4 bases, in that order; junction bases with no gene match: 3. The CDR3: CASSPPGQYNSPLHF. For the CDR3, the DNA is TGTGCCAGCTCACCCCCGGGACAGTATAATTCACCCCTCCACTTT.

The chain recombines TRBV5-4 with TRBJ2-3, with TRBD1 matching over 9 bases. Per the germline V gene, CDR1 is SGHNT and CDR2 is YYREEE (reference sequence). The junction had 6 bases not matched to a gene; V was cut back by 5 bases and J by 2 bases. The CDR3 has 15 residues. The CDR3 region is CASSTTGGNTDTQYF. CDR3 nucleotides: TGTGCCAGCAGTACCACAGGGGGCAACACAGATACGCAGTATTTT.

The chain recombines TRBV24-1 with TRBJ1-2; TRBD1 aligns across 7 bases. CDR1 KGHDR and CDR2 SFDVKD come from the germline V gene. The CDR3 is 12 amino acids. J lost 1 base, V lost 9 bases, and 1 base had no gene match. The CDR3 nucleotides read TGTGCCACCTGGGACAGTAACTATGGCTACACCTTC. Translating it yields CATWDSNYGYTF.

The V and J genes are TRBV5-1 and TRBJ2-7, with 8 bases that match TRBD1. V gave up 4 bases and J gave up 3 bases; unmatched junction bases: 9. This CDR3 comprises 15 residues. CDR1 is SGHRS, CDR2 YFSETQ, per germline. The DNA for the CDR3 is TGCGCCAGCAGCCTTGGACAGGGAGGTCTCTACGAGCAGTACTTC. Amino acids: CASSLGQGGLYEQYF.

CDR3 bases: TGTGCCAGTAGTATAGGGGAAAAACTGTTTTTT. It yields the protein CASSIGEKLFF. The V and J genes are TRBV19 and TRBJ1-4; D gene ambiguous. The V end lost 1 base, the J end lost 8 bases, and 2 bases lay between the germline ends. The CDR3 consists of 11 residues. The germline V gene has CDR1 LNHDA and CDR2 SQIVND (reference sequence).

This rearrangement joins TRBV19 to TRBJ2-5; D unresolved. The CDR3 is 13 amino acids. Trimming stripped 4 bases from V and 0 bases from J, with 6 bases between. Germline V lookup: CDR1 LNHDA, CDR2 SQIVND (reference sequence). CDR3 region: CASSRDNQETQYF. DNA of the CDR3: TGTGCCAGTAGTAGAGACAACCAAGAGACCCAGTACTTC. Supplemented by reference TRBV19 and TRBJ2-5, the full variable domain reads DGGITQSPKYLFRKEGQNVTLSCEQNLNHDAMYWYRQDPGQGLRLIYYSQIVNDFQKGDIAEGYSVSREKKESFPLTVTSAQKNPTAFYLCASSRDNQETQYFGPGTRLLVL.

The rearrangement joins TRBV7-2 to TRBJ2-1, with 7 bases fitting TRBD2. The trim removed 1 base at V and 10 bases at J, leaving 4 bases unmatched. CDR3 length: 13 residues. Germline CDR1 is SGHTA and CDR2 is FQGNSA. This chain's CDR3 is CASSLGLAGEQFF. CDR3 bases: TGTGCCAGCAGCTTAGGACTAGCAGGGGAGCAGTTCTTC.

The chain combines TRBV7-9 with TRBJ1-6; no reliable D call. CDR3 length: 13 amino acids. The V end was cut by 3 bases, the J end by 10 bases, with 10 bases between. CDR1 is SEHNR and CDR2 is FQNEAQ in the germline V gene (reference sequence). The chain's CDR3 is CASSFEVRSPLHF. Written as DNA, the CDR3 is TGTGCCAGCAGCTTCGAGGTCCGGTCACCCCTCCACTTT.